The clone carrying this T cell receptor (beta chain) has just a few counts. Its antigen remains unknown. PCR employed 60 Vbeta and 13 Jbeta primers. The method was immunoSEQ multiplex PCR; TCRdb's version includes in-frame clones alone and lacks a portion of them. Of about 150,000 clones listed, 76% are singletons. This sample stems from a study of cytomegalovirus exposure and HLA in healthy donors. Whole-study context: Of all 400 or so donors who were genotyped, 75% to 85% belonged to the Caucasian-associated ancestry cluster. Study results and caveats: Cytomegalovirus status, reportedly, was diagnosed with high specificity and sensitivity by the classifier. Among the sequence variants, a highly shared cluster was likely an artifact of sequencing. Sequencing depth roughly uniform across donors was assumed in presence/absence analyses.

The CDR3 covers 15 residues. The germline CDR1 and CDR2 sequences are MDHEN and SYDVKM. The ends lost 2 bases at V and 3 bases at J; junction bases unmatched: 4. This chain links TRBV28 with TRBJ2-7; 10 nucleotides agree with TRBD1. The sample comprised PBMCs. The clonotype originates from a female donor in good health and CMV-seropositive. Here the CDR3 DNA reads TGTGCCAGCAGTTTAGGGACAGGGGTGATCTACGAGCAGTACTTC. Translated, it gives CASSLGTGVIYEQYF.